Shown below are 32 T cell receptor beta chains from a single sample sequenced in a study of CD8 T cells in ankylosing spondylitis. TCRdb itself ran the 5' RACE reads through MiXCR, one entry per CDR3 protein. The table shows around 100,000 distinct CDR3 sequences, with approximately 25% occurring only once. The source material was synovial fluid, either unsorted or a sorted T cell fraction (not recorded which). These receptors all come from a male donor with ankylosing spondylitis.

This clonotype was picked up a small number of times. The chain couples TRBV5-1 to TRBJ1-5; D gene ambiguous. Looked up from germline, CDR1 is SGHRS and CDR2 is YFSETQ. The V and J ends lost 1 base and 5 bases respectively, with 7 bases between them. The CDR3 runs to 13 residues. CDR3 DNA sequence: TGCGCCAGCAGCTTGCTAACAGATCAGCCCCAGCATTTT. Translated, it gives CASSLLTDQPQHF.

The chain couples TRBV9 to TRBJ1-2, with D possibly being TRBD1 (6 bases). The CDR3 runs 16 residues. Germline assignment: CDR1 SGDLS and CDR2 YYNGEE. V dropped 0 bases and J dropped 1 base, with 13 bases sitting between them. In nucleotides, the CDR3 is TGTGCCAGCAGCGTAGAACCGGGGGCTTTTAACTATGGCTACACCTTC. Amino acids: CASSVEPGAFNYGYTF.

There are a few counts of this clonotype. This chain joins TRBV18 and TRBJ2-1, with D hard to call. Germline values: CDR1 KGHSH, CDR2 LQKENI. CDR3 length: 15 residues. Trimming cost V 0 bases and J 3 bases, with 9 bases left between them. CDR3 coding DNA: TGTGCCAGCTCACCACCCTCGGCAAGCTACAATGAGCAGTTCTTC. Translated, it gives CASSPPSASYNEQFF.

This clonotype was detected only a few times. CDR3 coding DNA: TGTGCCAGCAGCTTGGAACAGTCACTCTCTGGAAACACCATATATTTT. Protein: CASSLEQSLSGNTIYF. The chain employs TRBV5-5 and TRBJ1-3; D is unresolved. Trimming cost V 0 bases and J 0 bases, with 10 bases left between them. CDR3 length: 16 residues. CDR1 and CDR2 (germline): SGHKS, YYEKEE (reference sequence).

The chain couples TRBV2 to TRBJ2-3, with 11 bases that match TRBD2. Per germline, CDR1 SNHLY and CDR2 FYNNEI. The CDR3 runs to 18 residues. The junction had 16 bases not matched to a gene; V was cut back by 4 bases and J by 7 bases. The CDR3 reads CASSVQDLLAGVGHTQYF. The CDR3 DNA reads as TGTGCCAGCAGTGTCCAAGACCTACTAGCGGGAGTTGGTCATACGCAGTATTTT. Drawing the rest from reference TRBV2 and TRBJ2-3, the complete variable domain is EPEVTQTPSHQVTQMGQEVILRCVPISNHLYFYWYRQILGQKVEFLVSFYNNEISEKSEIFDDQFSVERPDGSNFTLKIRSTKLEDSAMYFCASSVQDLLAGVGHTQYFGPGTRLTVL.

The chain joins TRBV7-9 to TRBJ2-7, with 7 positions matching TRBD2. The germline gives CDR1 SEHNR, CDR2 FQNEAQ (reference sequence). Trimming took 1 base from V and 3 from J; bases not matched to a gene: 3. The length of the CDR3 is 14 residues. CDR3: CASSLGTSLYEQYF. The CDR3 nucleotides are TGTGCCAGCAGCTTAGGGACTAGTCTCTACGAGCAGTACTTC.

This clonotype was detected a few times. The chain joins TRBV18 to TRBJ1-1; D is unclear. The germline V gene encodes CDR1 KGHSH and CDR2 LQKENI. V was cut by 10 bases and J by 0 bases, with 12 bases left in between. The CDR3 is 13 amino acids. In DNA form, the CDR3 reads TGTGCCACCTCCGGTGGGGTGAACACTGAAGCTTTCTTT. It codes for CATSGGVNTEAFF.

V gene TRBV5-1 combines with J gene TRBJ2-3; D remains ambiguous. The CDR3 totals 15 residues. The germline gives CDR1 SGHRS, CDR2 YFSETQ. Trimming took 0 bases from V and 0 from J, leaving 8 bases between them. For the CDR3, the DNA is TGCGCCAGCAGCTTGGACAAGCCTAGCACAGATACGCAGTATTTT. Protein product: CASSLDKPSTDTQYF. The variable domain in full, with the rest retrieved from reference TRBV5-1 and TRBJ2-3, is KAGVTQTPRYLIKTRGQQVTLSCSPISGHRSVSWYQQTPGQGLQFLFEYFSETQRNKGNFPGRFSGRQFSNSRSEMNVSTLELGDSALYLCASSLDKPSTDTQYFGPGTRLTVL.

This clonotype was seen a handful of times. The rearrangement uses TRBV12-3 or TRBV12-4 and TRBJ2-6; no definite D call. This CDR3 spans 13 amino acids. The ends were cut back, 6 bases at V and 4 bases at J, with 7 bases in the middle. The CDR3 DNA is TGTGCCAGCAGCCTTCCCGGGGCCAACGTCCTGACTTTC. Translated: CASSLPGANVLTF.

This clonotype was seen only a few times. This chain connects TRBV13 to TRBJ2-5; 7 positions agree with TRBD2. Germline V gene lookup returns CDR1 PRHDT and CDR2 FYEKMQ (reference sequence). The CDR3 has 17 residues. V dropped 2 bases and J dropped 5; count of bases not matched to a gene: 14. Here the CDR3 reads CASSLSGSSGAPETQYF. In nucleotides, the CDR3 is TGTGCCAGCAGCTTATCCGGGTCGAGCGGGGCCCCGGAGACCCAGTACTTC.

The rearrangement uses TRBV4-2 and TRBJ1-6, with D unresolved. V dropped 0 bases and J dropped 9 bases, with 9 bases sitting between them. In germline, CDR1 is LGHNA, CDR2 YNFKEQ. The CDR3 sequence is 14 residues long. CDR3 DNA sequence: TGTGCCAGCAGCCAAGATATGGCGGCTTCACCCCTCCACTTT. Residues: CASSQDMAASPLHF.

At least ten counts were recorded for this clonotype. V usage is TRBV11-2 and J usage is TRBJ2-7, with TRBD1 matching 8 bases. The germline gives CDR1 SGHAT, CDR2 FQNNGV. The CDR3 covers 15 residues. J lost 4 bases, V lost 5 bases, and 10 bases had no gene match. The DNA for the CDR3 is TGTGCCAGCAGCCCACGGACGGACAGGGTTTACGAGCAGTACTTC. Translation: CASSPRTDRVYEQYF.

On this clonotype itself: This clone may be a read error of a much larger clone one base away. The chain uses TRBV28 and TRBJ1-5; 9 positions match TRBD1. The CDR3 sequence is 14 residues long. Unmatched junction bases numbered 8, after V lost 2 bases and J lost 12 bases. Germline values: CDR1 MDHEN, CDR2 SYDVKM. CDR3 amino acids: CASSLGQGTGLQHF. DNA of the CDR3: TGTGCCAGCAGTTTAGGGCAGGGGACAGGGCTCCAGCATTTT.

This clonotype appeared a few times. The V gene is TRBV5-1, the J gene TRBJ2-2; 11 bases match TRBD2. With 4 bases clipped from V and 5 bases from J, the junction kept 7 bases outside the gene matches. The CDR3 covers 16 residues. Per germline, CDR1 SGHRS and CDR2 YFSETQ. CDR3 region: CASSGKLAGETGELFF. CDR3 nucleotides: TGCGCCAGCAGCGGCAAACTAGCGGGAGAGACCGGGGAGCTGTTTTTT.

This clonotype was observed many times. The rearrangement uses TRBV3-1 and TRBJ2-7; the D is unclear. The CDR3 sequence is 14 residues long. Trimming shortened V by 1 base and J by 3 bases, and 10 bases separated the two germline ends. The germline V gene encodes CDR1 LGHDT and CDR2 YNNKEL (reference sequence). The CDR3 loop is CASSQVKRSYEQYF. The CDR3 DNA reads as TGTGCCAGCAGCCAAGTCAAACGTAGCTACGAGCAGTACTTC.

This clonotype was seen a few times. This chain links TRBV19 with TRBJ1-2; TRBD1 aligns across 9 bases. This CDR3 has 15 residues. V gave up 5 bases and J gave up 8 bases; unmatched junction bases: 12. The germline V gene has CDR1 LNHDA and CDR2 SQIVND (reference sequence). In nucleotides, the CDR3 is TGTGCCAGTAGTGGACATCAAACAGGGGGCGGCGGCTACACCTTC. Its protein is CASSGHQTGGGGYTF. Supplemented by reference TRBV19 and TRBJ1-2, the full variable domain reads DGGITQSPKYLFRKEGQNVTLSCEQNLNHDAMYWYRQDPGQGLRLIYYSQIVNDFQKGDIAEGYSVSREKKESFPLTVTSAQKNPTAFYLCASSGHQTGGGGYTFGSGTRLTVV.

In the case of this clonotype: This may come from a read error, since a much larger clone is one base off. V is TRBV10-3 and J is TRBJ2-3; D may be TRBD2 (6 bases). CDR1 ENHRY and CDR2 SYGVKD come from the germline V gene. This CDR3 comprises 15 residues. CDR3 in amino acids: CAISESRERTDAQYF. The DNA for the CDR3 is TGTGCCATCAGTGAGTCGCGGGAACGCACAGATGCGCAGTATTTT.

J is TRBJ1-1 and V is TRBV2, with a weak D call TRBD1 (6 bases). The CDR3 spans 11 residues. Per germline, CDR1 SNHLY and CDR2 FYNNEI. The V gene lost 6 bases and the J gene lost 10 bases, with 12 bases spanning the gap. CDR3 nucleotide sequence: TGTGCCAGCAGCTTACAGGGTTCAGCTTTCTTT. Its protein is CASSLQGSAFF.

This clonotype was seen many times. V gene TRBV12-3 or TRBV12-4 combines with J gene TRBJ1-4; D gene unclear. The CDR3 loop spans 11 amino acids. Trimming shortened V by 3 bases and J by 14 bases, and 10 bases separated the two germline ends. The CDR3 DNA reads as TGTGCCAGCAGTTTTTTTCGAGAGCTGTTTTTT. As protein: CASSFFRELFF.

This rearrangement joins TRBV20-1 to TRBJ2-7, with 12 bases aligning to TRBD2. There are 13 residues in the CDR3. In germline, CDR1 is DFQATT, CDR2 SNEGSKA (reference sequence). J lost 5 bases, V lost 5 bases, and 4 bases had no gene match. The CDR3 protein is CSALAGGVHEQYF. The DNA of the CDR3 is TGCAGTGCTCTAGCGGGAGGGGTCCACGAGCAGTACTTC.

The gene calls are TRBV3-1 and TRBJ2-1; a possible D gene is TRBD1 (6 bases). Trimming pared 1 base from V and 7 bases from J, leaving 11 bases between. This CDR3 has 14 amino acids. Germline V lookup: CDR1 LGHDT, CDR2 YNNKEL (reference sequence). The CDR3 here is CASSQVRGGNEQFF. CDR3 bases: TGTGCCAGCAGCCAAGTGAGAGGGGGTAATGAGCAGTTCTTC.

Only a few counts were recorded for this clonotype. The J gene is TRBJ2-5, the V gene TRBV7-2, with D perhaps TRBD2 (6 bases). CDR1 and CDR2 from the germline V gene are SGHTA and FQGNSA. V was shortened by 4 bases and J by 4 bases, with 16 bases between the two germline ends. The CDR3 consists of 15 residues. The CDR3 DNA reads as TGTGCCAGCAGCTCCGGGACTCCTGCGGGAGAGACCCAGTACTTC. Its translation: CASSSGTPAGETQYF.

There are many counts of this clonotype. The chain combines TRBV20-1 with TRBJ2-1, with D perhaps matching TRBD1 (5 bases). This CDR3 region has 12 residues. CDR1 is DFQATT and CDR2 is SNEGSKA in the germline V gene (reference sequence). V was cut by 0 bases and J by 15 bases, with 15 bases left in between. CDR3 region: CSAREGRVNPFF. The CDR3 DNA follows: TGCAGTGCTAGAGAGGGCAGGGTGAATCCGTTCTTC.

This chain uses TRBV7-9 with TRBJ2-3; D remains ambiguous. CDR1 and CDR2 from the germline V gene are SEHNR and FQNEAQ (reference sequence). The CDR3 runs 9 residues. Trimming took off 11 bases at V and 2 bases at J, with 2 bases between the two ends. CDR3 nucleotide sequence: TGTGCCGACACAGATACGCAGTATTTT. Protein product: CADTDTQYF.

This clonotype was counted many times. The rearrangement links TRBV3-1 to TRBJ1-2; possibly TRBD1 for D (6 bases). Germline loops: CDR1 LGHDT, CDR2 YNNKEL (reference sequence). V was shortened by 2 bases and J by 6 bases, with 19 bases between the two germline ends. The CDR3 covers 16 residues. The CDR3 coding sequence is TGTGCCAGCAGCCAACATCCCACCGGGACAAGGAATGGCTACACCTTC. It encodes CASSQHPTGTRNGYTF. The entire variable domain, with the rest obtained from reference TRBV3-1 and TRBJ1-2, is as follows: DTAVSQTPKYLVTQMGNDKSIKCEQNLGHDTMYWYKQDSKKFLKIMFSYNNKELIINETVPNRFSPKSPDKAHLNLHINSLELGDSAVYFCASSQHPTGTRNGYTFGSGTRLTVV.

This clonotype was detected a few times. The CDR3: CAWSVRGSLGTDTQYF. The DNA of the CDR3 is TGTGCCTGGAGTGTACGGGGTAGCTTGGGCACAGATACGCAGTATTTT. The V and J genes are TRBV30 and TRBJ2-3, with D perhaps matching TRBD2 (5 bases). Germline CDR1 reads GTSNPN; CDR2 reads SVGIG (reference sequence). CDR3 size: 16 residues. Deletions cut 0 bases from V and 1 base from J, with 14 bases between.

The genes are TRBV5-5 and TRBJ2-3, with D possibly TRBD2 on 6 matching bases. The CDR3 consists of 14 residues. Trimming shortened V by 4 bases and J by 4 bases, and 13 bases separated the two germline ends. Germline V lookup: CDR1 SGHKS, CDR2 YYEKEE (reference sequence). The DNA of the CDR3 is TGTGCCAGCAGCCTCGAGACTAGGTCAGATACGCAGTATTTT. Translating it yields CASSLETRSDTQYF. The full variable domain, completed using reference TRBV5-5 and TRBJ2-3, is DAGVTQSPTHLIKTRGQQVTLRCSPISGHKSVSWYQQVLGQGPQFIFQYYEKEERGRGNFPDRFSARQFPNYSSELNVNALLLGDSALYLCASSLETRSDTQYFGPGTRLTVL.

V usage is TRBV21-1 and J usage is TRBJ2-3; the D segment call TRBD1 is taken from the table without a DNA check. TRBV21-1 is classified as a pseudogene. CDR3 length equals 15 residues. CDR3 loop: CASSRGTAITDTQYF. The CDR3 DNA follows: TGTGCCAGCAGCAGAGGGACAGCGATCACAGATACGCAGTATTTT.

This chain links TRBV9 with TRBJ2-7; 7 nucleotides align to TRBD2. In germline, CDR1 is SGDLS, CDR2 YYNGEE. The junction had 10 bases not matched to a gene; V was cut back by 4 bases and J by 3 bases. This CDR3 comprises 15 residues. The CDR3 is CASSPWGEGFYEQYF. The CDR3, as DNA: TGTGCCAGCAGCCCCTGGGGGGAGGGCTTCTACGAGCAGTACTTC.

This rearrangement joins TRBV15 to TRBJ2-7; D gene unclear. The V end was cut by 0 bases, the J end by 4 bases, with 7 bases between. CDR1 is LNHNV and CDR2 is YYDKDF in the germline V gene (reference sequence). The CDR3 covers 13 residues. CDR3 DNA sequence: TGTGCCACCAGCAGAGATTCTGGGTACGAGCAGTACTTC. Translation: CATSRDSGYEQYF. The entire variable domain, with the rest obtained from reference TRBV15 and TRBJ2-7, is as follows: DAMVIQNPRYQVTQFGKPVTLSCSQTLNHNVMYWYQQKSSQAPKLLFHYYDKDFNNEADTPDNFQSRRPNTSFCFLDIRSPGLGDTAMYLCATSRDSGYEQYFGPGTRLTVT.

This clonotype was seen a few times. The chain recombines TRBV7-9 with TRBJ1-4; maybe TRBD1 (5 bases). The CDR3 has 14 residues. V was trimmed by 3 bases and J by 8 bases, leaving 13 bases between them. Germline-derived CDR1 and CDR2 are SEHNR and FQNEAQ (reference sequence). CDR3 loop: CASSFGAAGEKLFF. The CDR3, as DNA: TGTGCCAGCAGCTTTGGGGCAGCCGGCGAAAAACTGTTTTTT.

V and J are TRBV30 and TRBJ2-1; 7 nucleotides match TRBD2. CDR3 length: 12 amino acids. Germline loops: CDR1 GTSNPN, CDR2 SVGIG (reference sequence). J was trimmed by 6 bases and V by 3 bases; bases with no gene match: 2. This CDR3 is CAWRGGSNEQFF. Here the CDR3 DNA reads TGTGCCTGGAGGGGAGGGAGCAATGAGCAGTTCTTC.